The source of this T cell receptor beta chain is a study of radiotherapy plus CTLA-4 blockade in lung cancer. The sample holds one count of this clone. What it recognizes is unknown. Germline loops: CDR1 KGHSY, CDR2 FQNENV. The V segment lost 4 bases and the J segment 1 base; nucleotides outside the gene matches: 17. The CDR3 is 19 residues long. Study-level results: Clones derived from tumor TCRs expanded in blood after radiotherapy plus ipilimumab.

Data came from immunoSEQ multiplex PCR; TCRdb stores just in-frame clones and leaves some out. Counted here are approximately 80,000 clones, 70% to 80% occurring once; the ten biggest clones make up 9.9%. The receptor's source is a human donor with non-small cell lung cancer whose response to radiotherapy plus ipilimumab could not be evaluated. The material sequenced was peripheral blood, taken from a patient treated with radiotherapy plus ipilimumab. The V and J genes are TRBV16 and TRBJ2-5; 8 bases agree with TRBD2. Here the CDR3 reads CASSRPTFTSGDFQETQYF. Written as DNA, the CDR3 is TGTGCCAGCAGCCGACCGACTTTTACTAGCGGAGACTTCCAAGAGACCCAGTACTTC.